A single sample gave rise to the 17 T cell receptor beta chains below, sequenced in a study of shared clonotypes between healthy human individuals. Assay used: immunoSEQ multiplex PCR; TCRdb lists only in-frame clones, some missing. Here the sample spans millions of clones, approximately 90% being singletons. Input material: naive CD4+ T cells sorted from blood. The subset is: CD45RA+ positively selected. Source of these receptors: a man between 18 and 29 years old in good health.

The chain joins TRBV7-2 to TRBJ2-1; D is possibly TRBD1 (5 bases). Looked up from germline, CDR1 is SGHTA and CDR2 is FQGNSA. Trimming pared 1 base from V and 12 bases from J, leaving 7 bases between. CDR3 length: 11 residues. The CDR3 loop reads CASSLVGPQFF. CDR3 nucleotide sequence: TGTGCCAGCAGCTTAGTGGGGCCGCAGTTCTTC.

This rearrangement joins TRBV10-3 to TRBJ2-1; TRBD2 matches 9 bases. The CDR3 consists of 18 residues. V trimming: 9 bases; J trimming: 6 bases; junction bases outside the gene matches: 21. The germline gives CDR1 ENHRY, CDR2 SYGVKD. CDR3 in DNA: TGTGCCATTGCACCAAGTTATACGGGGACTAGCAATATCAATGAGCAGTTCTTC. It translates to CAIAPSYTGTSNINEQFF.

A few counts support this clone. The sample contains more than one DNA sequence encoding this CDR3. This chain connects TRBV5-1 to TRBJ2-7; 7 positions match TRBD1. CDR1 and CDR2 (germline): SGHRS, YFSETQ. V shed 4 bases, J shed 1 base, and the junction held 5 bases outside the gene matches. The CDR3 consists of 14 residues. The DNA for the CDR3 is TGCGCCAGCAGCCTTGGACAGGCGTCCTACGAGCAGTACTTC. Its protein product is CASSLGQASYEQYF.

The DNA of the CDR3 is TGCGCCAGCAGTGAGTCACACAGGGGCTACGAGCAGTACTTC. It translates to CASSESHRGYEQYF. The chain couples TRBV10-2 to TRBJ2-7; 7 bases agree with TRBD1. The CDR3 is made up of 14 amino acids. The junction had 2 bases not matched to a gene; V was cut back by 0 bases and J by 3 bases. Germline V CDR1 and CDR2: WSHSY, SAAADI.

This clone was detected only once. The V and J genes are TRBV2 and TRBJ2-2; 7 bases fit TRBD2. Germline values: CDR1 SNHLY, CDR2 FYNNEI. J was trimmed by 8 bases and V by 6 bases; bases with no gene match: 3. The CDR3 runs 12 residues. This CDR3 is CASRERGGELFF. The DNA of the CDR3 is TGTGCCAGCAGGGAGCGGGGAGGGGAGCTGTTTTTT.

This clone has more than one count but fewer than ten. This chain joins TRBV10-3 and TRBJ2-2, with 9 bases aligning to TRBD1. With V trimmed by 6 bases and J by 4 bases, 3 bases remained unmatched. The length of the CDR3 is 14 residues. Germline values: CDR1 ENHRY, CDR2 SYGVKD. The DNA of the CDR3 is TGTGCCATCAGAGACAGGGGGGTCACCGGGGAGCTGTTTTTT. This gives the protein CAIRDRGVTGELFF.

V is TRBV15 and J is TRBJ1-1; no reliable D call. Germline V gives CDR1 LNHNV, CDR2 YYDKDF (reference sequence). The CDR3 consists of 14 residues. V lost 3 bases to trimming and J lost 1 base, with 9 bases between them. CDR3 sequence reads: CATSRNLQNTEAFF. For the CDR3, the DNA is TGTGCCACCAGCAGGAATTTGCAGAACACTGAAGCTTTCTTT. The full variable domain, with the rest looked up from reference TRBV15 and TRBJ1-1, is DAMVIQNPRYQVTQFGKPVTLSCSQTLNHNVMYWYQQKSSQAPKLLFHYYDKDFNNEADTPDNFQSRRPNTSFCFLDIRSPGLGDTAMYLCATSRNLQNTEAFFGQGTRLTVV.

The chain joins TRBV5-6 to TRBJ1-5; D remains ambiguous. The CDR3 length is 15 residues. Trimming left V 2 bases short and J 2 bases short, with 11 bases between. Per germline, CDR1 SGHDT and CDR2 YYEEEE. CDR3 nucleotides: TGTGCCAGCAGCTTATACGATCGACGCAATCAGCCCCAGCATTTT. Translation: CASSLYDRRNQPQHF.

Only one count was recorded for this clone. Other DNA sequences in this sample translate to the same CDR3. J is TRBJ1-5 and V is TRBV6-1; D unresolved. The CDR3 runs 14 residues. CDR1 and CDR2 from the germline V gene are MNHNS and SASEGT. V lost 0 bases and J lost 4, with 7 bases in between. The CDR3: CASSEASRNQPQHF. In nucleotides, the CDR3 is TGTGCCAGCAGTGAAGCGAGCAGAAATCAGCCCCAGCATTTT.

Concerning this clone itself: Other DNA sequences in this sample translate to the same CDR3. The chain links TRBV7-9 to TRBJ1-3, with TRBD1 matching 7 bases. The germline V gene has CDR1 SEHNR and CDR2 FQNEAQ (reference sequence). Trimming at V came to 2 bases and at J to 4 bases, leaving 2 bases not matched to a gene. This CDR3 is 14 amino acids long. The CDR3 DNA follows: TGTGCCAGCAGCTTAACAGGGGTCGGAAACACCATATATTTT. Protein: CASSLTGVGNTIYF. Full variable domain (rest looked up from reference TRBV7-9 and TRBJ1-3): DTGVSQNPRHKITKRGQNVTFRCDPISEHNRLYWYRQTLGQGPEFLTYFQNEAQLEKSRLLSDRFSAERPKGSFSTLEIQRTEQGDSAMYLCASSLTGVGNTIYFGEGSWLTVV.

The chain is built from TRBV6-5 and TRBJ1-2; TRBD1 matches at 7 bases. The length of the CDR3 is 15 residues. Germline V gene lookup returns CDR1 MNHEY and CDR2 SVGAGI. V shed 5 bases and J 2 bases; nucleotides not matched to a gene: 8. CDR3 amino acids: CASSPYTGENYGYTF. CDR3 nucleotides: TGTGCCAGCAGTCCTTATACAGGGGAGAACTATGGCTACACCTTC.

The V gene is TRBV11-2, the J gene TRBJ2-2, with 7 bases identical to TRBD2. The germline CDR1 and CDR2 sequences are SGHAT and FQNNGV. This CDR3 is 16 amino acids long. J gave up 1 base and V 7 bases, and 9 bases lay outside the gene matches. The CDR3 region is CASTTGGTLNTGELFF. CDR3 nucleotide sequence: TGTGCCAGCACCACGGGGGGTACCCTGAACACCGGGGAGCTGTTTTTT.

This chain joins TRBV21-1 and TRBJ2-2. TRBV21-1 is a recognized pseudogene. The CDR3 totals 18 residues. Here the CDR3 DNA reads TGTGCCAGCAGCAAAAAGCCAGTTAATTCTTCGAACACCGGGGAGCTGTTTTTT. It specifies CASSKKPVNSSNTGELFF.

V usage is TRBV19 and J usage is TRBJ1-1; 11 positions match TRBD1. Unmatched junction bases numbered 8, after V lost 0 bases and J lost 5 bases. CDR3 length: 17 residues. CDR1 LNHDA and CDR2 SQIVND come from the germline V gene (reference sequence). The CDR3 nucleotides read TGTGCCAGTAGTATAGATACCCCCGGGACAGGGGGGACTGAAGCTTTCTTT. Amino acids: CASSIDTPGTGGTEAFF.

Worth noting for this clone: Other DNA sequences in the sample encode the same CDR3. V is TRBV7-6 and J is TRBJ2-2, with no clear D. CDR1 and CDR2 (germline): SGHVS, FNYEAQ. Trimming took 1 base from V and 0 from J, leaving 3 bases between them. The CDR3 extends over 14 amino acids. The CDR3 bases are TGTGCCAGCAGCTTAGTTGCGAACACCGGGGAGCTGTTTTTT. Amino acid sequence: CASSLVANTGELFF. Complete variable domain (other parts from reference TRBV7-6 and TRBJ2-2): GAGVSQSPRYKVTKRGQDVALRCDPISGHVSLYWYRQALGQGPEFLTYFNYEAQQDKSGLPNDRFSAERPEGSISTLTIQRTEQRDSAMYRCASSLVANTGELFFGEGSRLTVL.

The chain couples TRBV28 to TRBJ1-2, with 9 positions matching TRBD1. V lost 6 bases and J lost 6; bases outside the gene matches: 8. There are 14 residues in the CDR3. The germline gives CDR1 MDHEN, CDR2 SYDVKM. The CDR3 region is CASSYGQGSNGYTF. The DNA for the CDR3 is TGTGCCAGCAGCTATGGACAGGGGTCGAATGGCTACACCTTC.

The count of this clone is one. The genes are TRBV10-1 and TRBJ2-3, with 8 bases aligning to TRBD2. This CDR3 spans 15 amino acids. V lost 0 bases and J lost 6; bases outside the gene matches: 5. The germline CDR1 and CDR2 sequences are WNHNN and SYGVQD (reference sequence). The CDR3 coding sequence is TGCGCCAGCAGTGAGTCTACGGGAGGGCGCGATACGCAGTATTTT. Amino acid sequence: CASSESTGGRDTQYF.